This T cell receptor beta chain was recorded in a study of blood T cell repertoires in COVID-19. The length of the CDR3 is 14 residues. Germline V lookup: CDR1 LNHDA, CDR2 SQIVND (reference sequence). V trimming: 4 bases; J trimming: 2 bases; junction bases outside the gene matches: 4. The data were produced by immunoSEQ multiplex PCR, yet TCRdb's version contains in-frame clones alone and is incomplete. The table includes roughly 84,000 clones, about 73% detected once. The specimen sequenced was peripheral blood. The genes are TRBV19 and TRBJ2-7, with 8 positions matching TRBD1. The sequence came from a man in his fifties or sixties with COVID-19, enrolled during active disease. CDR3 sequence reads: CASSTGQGPYEQYF. The CDR3 nucleotides are TGTGCCAGTAGTACCGGACAGGGCCCCTACGAGCAGTACTTC.